These T cell receptor beta chains were read from a single sample in a study of cytomegalovirus exposure and HLA in healthy donors. Sequenced by immunoSEQ multiplex PCR; TCRdb stores in-frame clones only, minus some. This table has about 190,000 clones, more than 60% appearing once. Sequenced material: PBMCs. These receptor sequences come from a woman younger than 45 in good health and CMV-seropositive. The CDR3 runs from the conserved cysteine through the conserved F or W. Each record gives: J gene, clone size, CDR3 length, D gene, V gene, CDR3 DNA, CDR3 protein. A D gene is named only where the DNA matches it firmly. The size of a clone is reported for some rows only, either as once, few or many, or as a class for expanded clones.

J gene: TRBJ2-2
clone size: -
CDR3 length: 17
D gene: -
V gene: TRBV7-9
CDR3 DNA: TGTGCCACAACTCAAAAACTTCGGACAGTTAACACCGGGGAGCTGTTTTTT
CDR3 protein: CATTQKLRTVNTGELFF

J gene: TRBJ2-7
clone size: -
CDR3 length: 13
D gene: TRBD2
V gene: TRBV6-6
CDR3 DNA: TGTGCCACCGGACTAGCGGGGGCGTACGAGCAGTACTTC
CDR3 protein: CATGLAGAYEQYF

J gene: TRBJ2-3
clone size: once
CDR3 length: 18
D gene: -
V gene: TRBV7-9
CDR3 DNA: TGTGCCAGCAGCCCCCCCGAGAGGCCAGGGAGGCGCACAGATACGCAGTATTTT
CDR3 protein: CASSPPERPGRRTDTQYF

J gene: TRBJ1-1
clone size: -
CDR3 length: 14
D gene: -
V gene: TRBV29-1
CDR3 DNA: TGCAGCGTTGAAAGGGACTTCGGAGTCACTGAAGCTTTCTTT
CDR3 protein: CSVERDFGVTEAFF

J gene: TRBJ1-1
clone size: once
CDR3 length: 17
D gene: TRBD1
V gene: TRBV5-1
CDR3 DNA: TGCGCCAGCAGCGCGCGAAGACAGGGGGCGGGGAACACTGAAGCTTTCTTT
CDR3 protein: CASSARRQGAGNTEAFF

J gene: TRBJ1-1
clone size: few
CDR3 length: 13
D gene: TRBD1
V gene: TRBV10-3
CDR3 DNA: TGTGCCATCAGCGACAGGGGACCCACTGAAGCTTTCTTT
CDR3 protein: CAISDRGPTEAFF

J gene: TRBJ1-1
clone size: -
CDR3 length: 14
D gene: -
V gene: TRBV10-3
CDR3 DNA: TGTGCCATCAGTGACCTCAGGGGGAACACTGAAGCTTTCTTT
CDR3 protein: CAISDLRGNTEAFF

J gene: TRBJ2-7
clone size: -
CDR3 length: 12
D gene: -
V gene: TRBV29-1
CDR3 DNA: TGCAGCGTAGGGACTGGCGCTTACGAGCAGTACTTC
CDR3 protein: CSVGTGAYEQYF

J gene: TRBJ2-3
clone size: -
CDR3 length: 13
D gene: -
V gene: TRBV12-5
CDR3 DNA: TGTGCTAGTTCGCGGGACAGCACAGATACGCAGTATTTT
CDR3 protein: CASSRDSTDTQYF

J gene: TRBJ1-1
clone size: -
CDR3 length: 11
D gene: -
V gene: TRBV20-1
CDR3 DNA: TGCAGTGCTAGTTGGAGTGGGAGAGCTTTCTTT
CDR3 protein: CSASWSGRAFF

J gene: TRBJ2-1
clone size: -
CDR3 length: 15
D gene: TRBD2
V gene: TRBV6-4
CDR3 DNA: TGTGCCAGCAGCGAAACTAGCGGGGATTACAATGAGCAGTTCTTC
CDR3 protein: CASSETSGDYNEQFF

J gene: TRBJ2-7
clone size: -
CDR3 length: 15
D gene: TRBD2
V gene: TRBV7-2
CDR3 DNA: TGTGCCAGCAGCTCCCGGACTAGCGGGTCTGGAGAGCAGTACTTC
CDR3 protein: CASSSRTSGSGEQYF

J gene: TRBJ2-5
clone size: few
CDR3 length: 14
D gene: TRBD2
V gene: TRBV7-2
CDR3 DNA: TGTGCCAGCAGCTTATCCCGGGGGGGGAGGGCCCAGTACTTC
CDR3 protein: CASSLSRGGRAQYF

J gene: TRBJ2-7
clone size: few
CDR3 length: 15
D gene: TRBD1
V gene: TRBV15
CDR3 DNA: TGTGCCACCAGCAGCGGGGGACAGGGGATCCACGAGCAGTACTTC
CDR3 protein: CATSSGGQGIHEQYF

J gene: TRBJ2-5
clone size: few
CDR3 length: 14
D gene: -
V gene: TRBV7-8
CDR3 DNA: TGTGCCAGCAACTCCGTCGGTTTTAAAGAGACCCAGTACTTC
CDR3 protein: CASNSVGFKETQYF

J gene: TRBJ2-7
clone size: -
CDR3 length: 15
D gene: TRBD1
V gene: TRBV2
CDR3 DNA: TGTGCCAGCAGAACAGGGACAGGGAGCTCCTACGAGCAGTACTTC
CDR3 protein: CASRTGTGSSYEQYF

J gene: TRBJ1-1
clone size: -
CDR3 length: 13
D gene: -
V gene: TRBV28
CDR3 DNA: TGTGCCAGCAGTTTCCGAGAGGACACTGAAGCTTTCTTT
CDR3 protein: CASSFREDTEAFF

J gene: TRBJ1-4
clone size: -
CDR3 length: 14
D gene: -
V gene: TRBV2
CDR3 DNA: TGTGCCAGCAGTGCCGTTGCAACTAATGAAAAACTGTTTTTT
CDR3 protein: CASSAVATNEKLFF

J gene: TRBJ2-2
clone size: -
CDR3 length: 13
D gene: -
V gene: TRBV11-2
CDR3 DNA: TGTGCCAGCAGCTTAGGGCATACCGGGGAGCTGTTTTTT
CDR3 protein: CASSLGHTGELFF

J gene: TRBJ1-1
clone size: once
CDR3 length: 14
D gene: -
V gene: TRBV27
CDR3 DNA: TGTGCCAGCAGTCGGATTGGGAGGAACACTGAAGCTTTCTTT
CDR3 protein: CASSRIGRNTEAFF

J gene: TRBJ2-5
clone size: -
CDR3 length: 14
D gene: -
V gene: TRBV6-8
CDR3 DNA: TGTGCCAGCAGTTACGCGGGAATCCAAGAGACCCAGTACTTC
CDR3 protein: CASSYAGIQETQYF

J gene: TRBJ2-7
clone size: -
CDR3 length: 14
D gene: TRBD2
V gene: TRBV10-3
CDR3 DNA: TGTGCCATCAGTAGCGGGGGGCCCGGGTACGAGCAGTACTTC
CDR3 protein: CAISSGGPGYEQYF

J gene: TRBJ1-2
clone size: -
CDR3 length: 15
D gene: -
V gene: TRBV4-3
CDR3 DNA: TGCGCCAGCAGCCAAGCTTACCAGGGAGGCTATGGCTACACCTTC
CDR3 protein: CASSQAYQGGYGYTF

J gene: TRBJ1-2
clone size: -
CDR3 length: 13
D gene: TRBD1
V gene: TRBV5-1
CDR3 DNA: TGCGCCAGCAGCCCCGGGACAGGGGACGGCTACACCTTC
CDR3 protein: CASSPGTGDGYTF

J gene: TRBJ2-5
clone size: -
CDR3 length: 13
D gene: TRBD2
V gene: TRBV14
CDR3 DNA: TGTGCCAGCAGCCGGGGACTACAGGAGACCCAGTACTTC
CDR3 protein: CASSRGLQETQYF

J gene: TRBJ1-6
clone size: few
CDR3 length: 14
D gene: -
V gene: TRBV6-5
CDR3 DNA: TGTGCCAGTCGTCGGAGACGACCTGATTCACCCCTCCACTTT
CDR3 protein: CASRRRRPDSPLHF

J gene: TRBJ1-1
clone size: -
CDR3 length: 14
D gene: TRBD1
V gene: TRBV5-4
CDR3 DNA: TGTGCCAGCAGCCCGACAGGGGGGAACACTGAAGCTTTCTTT
CDR3 protein: CASSPTGGNTEAFF

J gene: TRBJ2-7
clone size: -
CDR3 length: 15
D gene: TRBD2
V gene: TRBV9
CDR3 DNA: TGTGCCAGCAGCCCGACTAGCGGGAGCTCCTACGAGCAGTACTTC
CDR3 protein: CASSPTSGSSYEQYF

J gene: TRBJ2-3
clone size: -
CDR3 length: 13
D gene: TRBD1
V gene: TRBV5-1
CDR3 DNA: TGCGCCAGCAGGGACAGGGTCACAGATACGCAGTATTTT
CDR3 protein: CASRDRVTDTQYF

J gene: TRBJ2-5
clone size: -
CDR3 length: 18
D gene: TRBD2
V gene: TRBV4-3
CDR3 DNA: TGCGCCAGCAGCCAAGGGTCTAGCGGGAGTTTGTTAGCAGAGACCCAGTACTTC
CDR3 protein: CASSQGSSGSLLAETQYF

J gene: TRBJ2-1
clone size: once
CDR3 length: 15
D gene: -
V gene: TRBV10-3
CDR3 DNA: TGTGCCATCAGTGAGCGGGGGACTTACTACAATGAGCAGTTCTTC
CDR3 protein: CAISERGTYYNEQFF

J gene: TRBJ1-1
clone size: few
CDR3 length: 15
D gene: TRBD1
V gene: TRBV7-9
CDR3 DNA: TGTGCCAGCAGCTCGTCGGGACAGGGGGTTTTCAAAGCTTTCTTT
CDR3 protein: CASSSSGQGVFKAFF

J gene: TRBJ2-3
clone size: -
CDR3 length: 13
D gene: TRBD2
V gene: TRBV6-1
CDR3 DNA: TGTGCCAGCAGCCGTGTGGGGGGGGATACGCAGTATTTT
CDR3 protein: CASSRVGGDTQYF

J gene: TRBJ2-3
clone size: -
CDR3 length: 16
D gene: TRBD2
V gene: TRBV7-9
CDR3 DNA: TGTGCCAGCAGCTTGAGATATAGCGGGGACGTAGATACGCAGTATTTT
CDR3 protein: CASSLRYSGDVDTQYF

J gene: TRBJ2-3
clone size: -
CDR3 length: 16
D gene: TRBD2
V gene: TRBV10-3
CDR3 DNA: TGTGCCATCAGTCCCGGGACTAGCGGCCTCACAGATACGCAGTATTTT
CDR3 protein: CAISPGTSGLTDTQYF

J gene: TRBJ2-3
clone size: -
CDR3 length: 17
D gene: TRBD2
V gene: TRBV7-2
CDR3 DNA: TGTGCCAGCAGCCCGCGACGGACTAGCGGGACCCCAGATACGCAGTATTTT
CDR3 protein: CASSPRRTSGTPDTQYF

J gene: TRBJ1-5
clone size: -
CDR3 length: 13
D gene: -
V gene: TRBV18
CDR3 DNA: TGTGCCAGCTCGCCCGGGGGAAATCAGCCCCAGCATTTT
CDR3 protein: CASSPGGNQPQHF

J gene: TRBJ1-2
clone size: -
CDR3 length: 12
D gene: TRBD1
V gene: TRBV29-1
CDR3 DNA: TGCAGCGCTAGACAGGGGGGCTATGGCTACACCTTC
CDR3 protein: CSARQGGYGYTF

J gene: TRBJ1-1
clone size: few
CDR3 length: 16
D gene: TRBD1
V gene: TRBV28
CDR3 DNA: TGTGCCAGCGCCGGGACAGGGGGTTCTATGAACACTGAAGCTTTCTTT
CDR3 protein: CASAGTGGSMNTEAFF

J gene: TRBJ1-2
clone size: -
CDR3 length: 16
D gene: TRBD1
V gene: TRBV19
CDR3 DNA: TGTGCCAGTAGTATCAGGGACAGGGGGCAGGACTATGGCTACACCTTC
CDR3 protein: CASSIRDRGQDYGYTF

J gene: TRBJ1-4
clone size: few
CDR3 length: 16
D gene: -
V gene: TRBV4-2
CDR3 DNA: TGTGCCAGCAGCCTTAGAGCGGGTACGGCTAATGAAAAACTGTTTTTT
CDR3 protein: CASSLRAGTANEKLFF

J gene: TRBJ1-4
clone size: -
CDR3 length: 13
D gene: TRBD1
V gene: TRBV30
CDR3 DNA: TGTGCCGGAACTGACAGGGTAAATGAAAAACTGTTTTTT
CDR3 protein: CAGTDRVNEKLFF

J gene: TRBJ2-5
clone size: -
CDR3 length: 15
D gene: TRBD2
V gene: TRBV11-2
CDR3 DNA: TGTGCCAGCAGCGCGTCTAGCGGGGGGATGGTGACCCAGTACTTC
CDR3 protein: CASSASSGGMVTQYF

J gene: TRBJ1-2
clone size: few
CDR3 length: 17
D gene: TRBD1
V gene: TRBV28
CDR3 DNA: TGTGCCAGCAGTTTAACACAGGGGGCCGCTGGAGGGAGTGGCTACACCTTC
CDR3 protein: CASSLTQGAAGGSGYTF

J gene: TRBJ1-3
clone size: -
CDR3 length: 18
D gene: TRBD1
V gene: TRBV10-3
CDR3 DNA: TGTGCCGCCCGAACCGGGACAGGAGGCCTTAGCTCTGGAAACACCATATATTTT
CDR3 protein: CAARTGTGGLSSGNTIYF

J gene: TRBJ1-4
clone size: -
CDR3 length: 14
D gene: -
V gene: TRBV5-1
CDR3 DNA: TGCGCCAGCAGAAGACAGATTTTAGGTGAAAAACTGTTTTTT
CDR3 protein: CASRRQILGEKLFF

J gene: TRBJ1-4
clone size: -
CDR3 length: 12
D gene: -
V gene: TRBV2
CDR3 DNA: TGTGCCAGCAGACGGGAAAATGAAAAACTGTTTTTT
CDR3 protein: CASRRENEKLFF

J gene: TRBJ2-5
clone size: -
CDR3 length: 15
D gene: TRBD2
V gene: TRBV28
CDR3 DNA: TGTGCCAGCAGACCATCTAGCGGGGGAGTGGGGACCCAGTACTTC
CDR3 protein: CASRPSSGGVGTQYF

J gene: TRBJ1-2
clone size: -
CDR3 length: 15
D gene: TRBD1
V gene: TRBV5-1
CDR3 DNA: TGCGCCAGCAGCCTACCCGGGACAGATCACTATGGCTACACCTTC
CDR3 protein: CASSLPGTDHYGYTF

J gene: TRBJ1-4
clone size: -
CDR3 length: 14
D gene: TRBD1
V gene: TRBV29-1
CDR3 DNA: TGCAGCGTTGCGAGGGACAGGGGGCATGAAAAACTGTTTTTT
CDR3 protein: CSVARDRGHEKLFF

J gene: TRBJ2-7
clone size: -
CDR3 length: 16
D gene: -
V gene: TRBV6-5
CDR3 DNA: TGTGCCAGCAGTTACTCGAGTTATCCAGGAACCTACGAGCAGTACTTC
CDR3 protein: CASSYSSYPGTYEQYF